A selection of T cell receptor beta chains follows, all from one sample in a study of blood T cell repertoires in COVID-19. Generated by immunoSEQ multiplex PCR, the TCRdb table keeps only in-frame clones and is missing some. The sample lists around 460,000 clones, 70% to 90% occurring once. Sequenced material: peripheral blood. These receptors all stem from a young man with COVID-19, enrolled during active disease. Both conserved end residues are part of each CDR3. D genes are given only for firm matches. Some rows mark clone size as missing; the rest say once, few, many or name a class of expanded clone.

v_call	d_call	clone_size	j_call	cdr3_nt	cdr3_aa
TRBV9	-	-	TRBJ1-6	TGTGCCAGCAGCGTATCAGGGTTCAATTCACCCCTCCACTTT	CASSVSGFNSPLHF
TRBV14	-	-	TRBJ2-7	TGTGCCAGCAGCCGACCCCCGCGTTTTAGGGGTAAGTACGAGCAGTACTTC	CASSRPPRFRGKYEQYF
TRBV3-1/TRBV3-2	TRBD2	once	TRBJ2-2	TGTGCCAGCAGCCGGACTAGCGGGGGGTTCGGGGAGCTGTTTTTT	CASSRTSGGFGELFF
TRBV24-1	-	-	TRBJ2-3	TGTGCCACCAGTGACCCTACTAGAGATACGCAGTATTTT	CATSDPTRDTQYF
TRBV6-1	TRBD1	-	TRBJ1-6	TGTGCCAGCAGTGATGGACAGGGTTATAATTCACCCCTCCACTTT	CASSDGQGYNSPLHF
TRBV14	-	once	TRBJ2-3	TGTGCCAGCAGCCAAGCAGGTAACACAGATACGCAGTATTTT	CASSQAGNTDTQYF
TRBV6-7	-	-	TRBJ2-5	TGTGCCAGCAGGAACCTAGCGAGTTGTGGGAGAGAGACCCAGTACTTC	CASRNLASCGRETQYF
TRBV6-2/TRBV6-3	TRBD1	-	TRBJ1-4	TGTGCCAGCAGTTCCCGACAGGGCAATGAAAAACTGTTTTTT	CASSSRQGNEKLFF
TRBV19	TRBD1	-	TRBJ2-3	TGTGCCAGTAGTGAGGACAGGATTACAGATACGCAGTATTTT	CASSEDRITDTQYF
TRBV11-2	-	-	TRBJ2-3	TGTGCCAGCAGCGTTACTACGGACGGGGGAGATACGCAGTATTTT	CASSVTTDGGDTQYF